This entry is about one T cell receptor (beta chain). Its antigen has not been determined. Nothing much larger sits one base from this clone, and base qualities are not available. This record belongs to a study of vaccination effects on CD4 cells after COVID-19 (dated by TCRdb to 2021 to 2024). As for the study more broadly: Two doses of either the BNT162b2 or the mRNA-1273 mRNA SARS-CoV-2 vaccine were administered to participants. Altogether, 10 COVID-19 convalescent patients and a few SARS-CoV-2-naive healthy vaccine recipients made up the full study. SARS-CoV-2 spike-specific CD4+ TCR repertoires were compared before and after mRNA vaccination in COVID-19 convalescent patients and in infection-naive vaccine recipients. Cultures from other donors in the study were sequenced using the Oncomine TCR Beta short-read assay on an Illumina iSeq 100. What the authors observed across the whole study: Among healthy vaccine recipients, nearly all vaccine-induced clones were SARS-CoV-2 mono-reactive, and only 1 of 255 was cross-reactive with common cold coronaviruses. At late post-vaccination timepoints, both infection-induced and vaccine-induced clones showed marked clonal contraction, consistent with waning T cell responses. Limitations of the study were the small number of convalescent patients and the absence of early post-infection timepoints.

At the junction V is shortened by 3 bases and J by 0 bases, with 5 bases in between. The CDR3 spans 13 residues, from the cysteine through the phenylalanine. Only the CDR3 part of the read is kept: 39 bases, read in frame from the first base. CDR1 KGHSH and CDR2 LQKENI are derived from the germline V gene. To identify antigen-specific CD4+ T cell clonotypes by their expansion, the ViraFEST assay first stimulated PBMC with viral peptide pools and then applied TCR sequencing. After less than 13 days of culture, CD4+ T cells were isolated with the EasySep CD4+ T cell isolation kit. Healthy vaccine recipients had no prior SARS-CoV-2 infection, confirmed by negative nucleocapsid antibodies before and after vaccination. Each well held around 2 million PBMC cultured in IMDM containing approximately 5.3% human AB serum, around 9.3 IU/ml IL-2 and gentamicin, along with about 9.5 ug/ml peptides. On days 3 and 7, half of the culture medium was replaced with fresh IL-2-containing medium. Unless otherwise noted, each peptide stimulation condition was cultured in triplicate wells. PBMC were separated from whole blood using Ficoll-Paque Plus gradient centrifugation and were then either cryopreserved at -140C or used fresh. The overlapping peptide pools covered the spike proteins of SARS-CoV-2 as well as those of the common cold coronaviruses HCoV-NL63, HCoV-OC43 and HCoV-229E. The QIAamp micro DNA kit was used to extract genomic DNA from the cultured CD4+ T cells.

The library was produced with the immunoSEQ multiplex PCR assay. DNA from the CD4+ T cells that had been cultured and isolated underwent TCR beta CDR3 sequencing. As for the original processing: Non-productive TCR sequences were removed and reads were trimmed to the CDR3 region, keeping CDR3s of at least 7 amino acids. The MANAFEST web app was used to identify antigen-specific clonotypes by comparing expansion in peptide wells with expansion in reference cultures. To be called positive, a clone needed expansion at FDR<0.05 compared with the reference and with all other wells, an odds ratio greater than 5, and a frequency greater than 0.1% in two replicate wells. Clonotypes significantly expanded in SARS-CoV-2 spike wells and in at least one common cold coronavirus spike condition were defined as cross-reactive. Using the stringdist R package, CDR3 similarity was measured by Levenshtein distance, and unrooted trees were constructed with ape in R 3.6.1. Not all clones reach the TCRdb copy of this immuneACCESS table, which keeps in-frame sequences only. Checked studies attribute under half of the gap to unresolved V genes and leave the rest unexplained. Clone size and the V and J calls come from that table; the DNA yielded D and trimming. The sample yields about 34,000 clones; 73% were counted once. The biggest ten clones account for around 26% of the sample.

The rearrangement joined TRBV18 to TRBJ1-1, with no D gene named confidently. Sequenced here: CD4+ T cells from PBMCs cultured with HCoV-OC43 spike peptides, sampled before COVID-19 vaccination. Taken with the paper, the label for cell subset or site translates to: HCoV-OC43 spike overlapping peptide pool stimulation. This sequence originates from a human donor who received a COVID-19 vaccine. The CDR3 has the sequence CASSPELNTEAFF. The bases read TGTGCCAGCTCACCGGAGCTGAACACTGAAGCTTTCTTT.